This T cell receptor beta chain originates from a study of T cell clonotyping in hematopoietic cell transplantation (dated by TCRdb to about 2021). In the study overall: Recipient samples taken before transplant were collected after cytoreduction. A total of more than 110 blood samples were gathered in the study from under 40 consecutive transplant recipients along with their related donors. Patient recruitment ran from September 2015 to early 2017, and follow-up continued until late 2020 or death. The research as a whole found: The sample size was limited, and CD4 and CD8 repertoire contributions could not be separated because cells were not sorted. Just a small fraction of recipient repertoires overlapped with donor repertoires, and more than 95% appeared de novo at the given depth. Donor and pretransplant recipient Inverse Simpson Index values predicted broader posttransplant TCR repertoire diversity. A decrease in recipient TCR diversity was observed after transplant, and a progressive increase in pathologically expanded clonotypes was seen from day 30 to day 180.

What the time point label conveys for this sample: recipient sample about 28 days before transplant, after cytoreduction. Blood samples were obtained from recipients approximately 28 days before transplant and at days 30, 100 and 180 after transplant. Nuclei Lysis Solution was used to extract genomic DNA from fresh or cryopreserved unfractionated peripheral blood mononuclear cells. Per the germline V gene, LGHNA is the CDR1 and YNFKEQ is the CDR2. V loses 0 bases, J loses 2 bases, and the germline ends lie 9 bases apart. Reading from cysteine to phenylalanine, the CDR3 counts 15 amino acids. Of the read, only the CDR3 DNA is kept; its 45 bases are in frame from base 1. A remark on this clone: The antigen this receptor binds is unknown. It has no much larger one-base neighbor in the sample; base qualities were not kept.

The immunoSEQ assay, a bias-controlled multiplex PCR with V- and J-specific primers, was used to amplify TCR beta CDR3 regions from genomic DNA. A proprietary barcode and Illumina adapter sequences were added to the CDR3 amplicons in a second PCR step. CDR3 libraries were sequenced on an Illumina MiSeq instrument. Under the source paper's analysis protocol: immunoSEQ Analyzer 3.0 was used for export and quality control, with R Bioconductor and Immunarch used for downstream analyses. Only productive rearrangements within the normalized downsampled data set were used in the calculation of repertoire metrics. Pathologically expanded clonotypes were defined as those larger than 5 templates in the normalized cohort. Repertoire diversity was measured with the Inverse Simpson Index. CMV-specificity analyses were carried out on the non-normalized data set to capture all clonotypes. Held by TCRdb, this immuneACCESS table contains in-frame sequences only and omits some clones. Under half of the omission traces to an unresolved V gene where checked; the cause of the rest is unknown. D and trimming come from the DNA, and the V and J calls and clone size come from that table. The sample includes tens of thousands of clones, with 65% to 90% observed a single time. The ten largest clones capture just under 6% of the sample.

This chain is built from TRBV4-2 and TRBJ2-3; the D gene is not confidently resolved. This sample comprised peripheral blood mononuclear cells, obtained before stem cell transplant. This TCR came from a man between 60 and 75 years old with biphenotypic leukemia. Some clones in this sample may be carry-over from other donors' samples. The nucleotide sequence is TGTGCCAGCAGCCAAGAAGGCGGTGTCACAGATACGCAGTATTTT. Protein translation: CASSQEGGVTDTQYF.